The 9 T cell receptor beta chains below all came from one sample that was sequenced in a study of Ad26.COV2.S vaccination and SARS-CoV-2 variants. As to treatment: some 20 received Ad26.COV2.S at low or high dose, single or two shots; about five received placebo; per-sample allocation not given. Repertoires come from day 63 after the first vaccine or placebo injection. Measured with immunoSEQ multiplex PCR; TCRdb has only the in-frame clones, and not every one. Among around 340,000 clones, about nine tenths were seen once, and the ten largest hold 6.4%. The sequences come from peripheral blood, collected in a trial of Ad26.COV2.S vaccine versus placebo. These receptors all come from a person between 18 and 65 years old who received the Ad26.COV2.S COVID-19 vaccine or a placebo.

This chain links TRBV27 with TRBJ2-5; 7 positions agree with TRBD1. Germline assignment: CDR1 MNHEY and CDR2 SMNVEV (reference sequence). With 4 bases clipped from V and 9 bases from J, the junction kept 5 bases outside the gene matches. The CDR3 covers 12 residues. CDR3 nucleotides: TGTGCCAGCAGTTCAGTACAGGGGCCCCAGTACTTC. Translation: CASSSVQGPQYF.

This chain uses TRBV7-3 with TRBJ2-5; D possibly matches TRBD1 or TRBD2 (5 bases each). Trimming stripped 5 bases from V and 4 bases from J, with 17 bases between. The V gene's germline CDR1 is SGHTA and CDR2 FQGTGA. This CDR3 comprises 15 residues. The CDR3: CASSPWGGQGETQYF. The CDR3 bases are TGTGCCAGCAGCCCCTGGGGCGGGCAAGGAGAGACCCAGTACTTC.

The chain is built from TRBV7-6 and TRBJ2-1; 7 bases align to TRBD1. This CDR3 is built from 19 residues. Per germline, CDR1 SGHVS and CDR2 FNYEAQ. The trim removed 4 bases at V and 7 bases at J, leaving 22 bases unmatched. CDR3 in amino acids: CASSSPERTGTSWGNEQFF. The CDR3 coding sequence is TGTGCCAGCAGCTCCCCGGAGCGGACAGGTACAAGCTGGGGAAATGAGCAGTTCTTC.

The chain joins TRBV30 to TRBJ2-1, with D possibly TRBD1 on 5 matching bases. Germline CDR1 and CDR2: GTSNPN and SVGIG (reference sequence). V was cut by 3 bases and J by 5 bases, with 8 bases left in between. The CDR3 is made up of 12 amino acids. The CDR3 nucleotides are TGTGCCTGGAGCACAGGAAACAATGAGCAGTTCTTC. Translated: CAWSTGNNEQFF.

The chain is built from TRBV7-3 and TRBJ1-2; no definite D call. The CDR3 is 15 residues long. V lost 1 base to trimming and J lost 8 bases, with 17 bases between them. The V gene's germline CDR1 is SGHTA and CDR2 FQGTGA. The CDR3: CASSLIVGQAGGYTF. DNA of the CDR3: TGTGCCAGCAGCTTAATCGTAGGGCAGGCCGGGGGCTACACCTTC.

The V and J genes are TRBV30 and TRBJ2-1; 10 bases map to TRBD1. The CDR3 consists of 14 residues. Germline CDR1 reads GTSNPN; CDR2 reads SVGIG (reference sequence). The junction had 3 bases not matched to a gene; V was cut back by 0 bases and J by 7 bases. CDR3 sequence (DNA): TGTGCCTGGAGTGTTTGGACAGGGGGGAATGAGCAGTTCTTC. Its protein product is CAWSVWTGGNEQFF.

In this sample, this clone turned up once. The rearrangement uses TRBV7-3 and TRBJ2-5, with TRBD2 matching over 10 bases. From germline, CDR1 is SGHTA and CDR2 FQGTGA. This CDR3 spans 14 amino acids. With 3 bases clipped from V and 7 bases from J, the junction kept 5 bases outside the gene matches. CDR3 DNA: TGTGCCAGCAGCTTGACTAGCGGGTTAGGGACCCAGTACTTC. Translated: CASSLTSGLGTQYF.

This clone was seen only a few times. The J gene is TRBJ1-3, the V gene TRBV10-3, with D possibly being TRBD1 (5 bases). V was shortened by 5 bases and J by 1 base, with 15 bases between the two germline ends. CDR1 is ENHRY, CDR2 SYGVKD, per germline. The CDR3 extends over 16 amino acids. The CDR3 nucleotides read TGTGCCATCAGTCCCGGGAGGGGTATTTCTGGAAACACCATATATTTT. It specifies CAISPGRGISGNTIYF.

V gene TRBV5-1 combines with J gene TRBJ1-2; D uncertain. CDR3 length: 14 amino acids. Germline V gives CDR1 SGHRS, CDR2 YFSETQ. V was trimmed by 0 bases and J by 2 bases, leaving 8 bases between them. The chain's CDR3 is CASSLEWANYGYTF. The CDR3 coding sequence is TGCGCCAGCAGCTTGGAGTGGGCAAACTATGGCTACACCTTC.